The source of this TCR beta chain is a study of shared clonotypes between healthy human individuals. Study background: Donors consisted of two women and three men between 18 and 49. Study outcomes and limitations: Estimated richness values were generally larger in naive subsets than in memory subsets.

This CDR3 comprises 15 residues. Trimming took 3 bases from V and 2 from J; bases not matched to a gene: 7. CDR1 and CDR2 (germline): MNHEY, SVGAGI. The donors, all of them Caucasian adults, lived in Nashville, Tennessee. The deep-level immunoSEQ assay was used. Only in-frame clones appear in the TCRdb table, and some are missing; sequencing was by immunoSEQ multiplex PCR. The data hold some 2.4 million clones, with 93% observed a single time. As regards this clone: Antigen specificity is unknown.

The sequence derives from a man younger than 35 in good health. Some clones in this sample may be carry-over from other donors' samples. This chain connects TRBV6-5 to TRBJ2-7, with 7 bases identical to TRBD1. The sample consisted of naive CD4+ T cells from PBMCs. The subset was: CD45RA+ positively selected. CDR3 region: CASSYRWDRTYEQYF. DNA of the CDR3: TGTGCCAGCAGTTATAGGTGGGACAGAACCTACGAGCAGTACTTC.